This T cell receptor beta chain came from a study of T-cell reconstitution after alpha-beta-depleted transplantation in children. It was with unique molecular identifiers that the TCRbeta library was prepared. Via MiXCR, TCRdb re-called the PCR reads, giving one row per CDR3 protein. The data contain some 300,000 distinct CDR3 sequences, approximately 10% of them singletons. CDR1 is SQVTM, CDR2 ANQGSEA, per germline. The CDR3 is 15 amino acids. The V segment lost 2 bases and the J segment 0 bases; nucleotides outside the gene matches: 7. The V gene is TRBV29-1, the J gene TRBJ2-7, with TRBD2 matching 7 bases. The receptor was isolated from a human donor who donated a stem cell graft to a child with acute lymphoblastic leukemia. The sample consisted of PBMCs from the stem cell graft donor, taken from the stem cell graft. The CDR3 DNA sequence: TGCAGCGTTGAATCTCCGGGAGGTCCCTCCTACGAGCAGTACTTC. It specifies CSVESPGGPSYEQYF.